The entry that follows covers one T cell receptor (beta chain) sequence. The antigen remains undetermined. This specimen belongs to a study of cytomegalovirus exposure and HLA in healthy donors. Study background: Early released data had around 88 million unique TCRs, all coming from HLA-typed donors.

V dropped 3 bases and J dropped 0 bases, with 12 bases sitting between them. This CDR3 is 15 amino acids long. Germline CDR1 SGHRS, CDR2 YFSETQ. The study's findings and limits: In all likelihood, a cluster of highly shared sequence variants was a sequencing artifact. The study had only CMV serostatus as immune exposure information. In vitro confirmation showed three CMV-associated chains to be CMV antigen specific.

With 60 Vbeta and 13 Jbeta primers, the PCR was carried out. The assay was immunoSEQ multiplex PCR, and TCRdb's table has in-frame clones only and misses some. The profile shows 75,000 to 100,000 clones, 55% to 80% of them singletons. This receptor was obtained from a female donor in good health and CMV-seronegative. The sample taken for sequencing was PBMCs. The chain recombines TRBV5-1 with TRBJ1-1, with D uncertain. The CDR3 bases are TGCGCCAGCAGCTGGTCTTCGGTTATGAACACTGAAGCTTTCTTT. As protein: CASSWSSVMNTEAFF.